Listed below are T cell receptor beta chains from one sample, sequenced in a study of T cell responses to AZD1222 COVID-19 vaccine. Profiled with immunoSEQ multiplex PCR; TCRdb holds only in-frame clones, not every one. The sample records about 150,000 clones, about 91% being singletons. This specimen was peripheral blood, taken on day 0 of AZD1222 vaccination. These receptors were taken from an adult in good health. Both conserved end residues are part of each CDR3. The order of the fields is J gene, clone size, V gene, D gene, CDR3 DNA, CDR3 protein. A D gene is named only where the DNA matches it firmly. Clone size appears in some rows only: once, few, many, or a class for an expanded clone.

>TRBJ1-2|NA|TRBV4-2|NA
TGTGCCAGCAGCTATGGGACGAGAACTAACTATGGCTACACCTTC
CASSYGTRTNYGYTF
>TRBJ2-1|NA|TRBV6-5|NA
TGTGCCAGCAGTTACGAAGGGGGGGAGCAGTTCTTC
CASSYEGGEQFF
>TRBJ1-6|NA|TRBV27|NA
TGTGCCAGCAGTTTAAACAGGGCGAATTCACCCCTCCACTTT
CASSLNRANSPLHF
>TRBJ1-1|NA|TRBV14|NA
TGTGCCAGCAGCCAATTGGACAGCTTAATCATGAACACTGAAGCTTTCTTT
CASSQLDSLIMNTEAFF
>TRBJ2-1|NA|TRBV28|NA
TGTGCCAGCAGTCTAGTCCGGGAGACGCACAATGAGCAGTTCTTC
CASSLVRETHNEQFF
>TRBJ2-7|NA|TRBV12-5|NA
TGTGCTAGTGGTTCGCATTCCGGCTCGGCAAGCGAGCAGTACTTC
CASGSHSGSASEQYF
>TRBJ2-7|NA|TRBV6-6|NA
TGTGCCAGCAGTTACTCGAGAGGGATCTCCTACGAGCAGTACTTC
CASSYSRGISYEQYF
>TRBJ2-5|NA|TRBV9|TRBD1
TGTGCCAGCAGCGGTCGGGTACCGGGACAGGGTGAGACCCAGTACTTC
CASSGRVPGQGETQYF
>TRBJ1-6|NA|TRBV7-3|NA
TGTGCCAGCAGCTTGGATGGGGGTCTTAATTCACCCCTCCACTTT
CASSLDGGLNSPLHF
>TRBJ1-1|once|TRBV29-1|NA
TGCAGCGTTGAGGGTACGGGTAAGGGATTCCAGTCGGTCACTGAAGCTTTCTTT
CSVEGTGKGFQSVTEAFF
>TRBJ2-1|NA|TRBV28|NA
TGTGCCAGCAGTTTGCGGAGGATGGTTGAGCAGTTCTTC
CASSLRRMVEQFF
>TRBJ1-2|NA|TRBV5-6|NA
TGTGCCAGCAGCTTGGCCATGACAGCCTATGGCTACACCTTC
CASSLAMTAYGYTF
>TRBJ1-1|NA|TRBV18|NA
TGTGCCTCCCTTCGGGGTGGGAACACTGAAGCTTTCTTT
CASLRGGNTEAFF
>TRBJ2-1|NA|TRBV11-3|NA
TGTGCCAGCAGTGCTGAGGGGGGTTCGATGAATGAGCAGTTCTTC
CASSAEGGSMNEQFF
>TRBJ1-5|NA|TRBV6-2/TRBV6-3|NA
TGTGCCAGCAGTTACTCGAAGGGCCCTGGGGTTAATCAGCCCCAGCATTTT
CASSYSKGPGVNQPQHF
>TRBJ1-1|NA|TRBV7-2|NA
TGTGCCAGCACCCAGGCAGGGAGTGAGGCTGAAGCTTTCTTT
CASTQAGSEAEAFF
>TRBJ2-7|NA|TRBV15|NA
TGTGCCACCAGCAGAGATCAGCAGTACCACGAGCAGTACTTC
CATSRDQQYHEQYF
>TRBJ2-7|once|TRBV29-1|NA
TGCAGCGTTGACTACGTGGGCAGACCTTACGAGCAGTACTTC
CSVDYVGRPYEQYF
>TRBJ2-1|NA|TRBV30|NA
TGTGCCTGGACCCAGGGGACCCTCACCTACAATGAGCAGTTCTTC
CAWTQGTLTYNEQFF
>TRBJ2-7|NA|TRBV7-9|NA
TGTGCCAGCAGCCCCAGGGGCTACTACGAGCAGTACTTC
CASSPRGYYEQYF
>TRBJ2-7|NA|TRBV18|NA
TGTGCCAGCTCACCAAACAGCTACGAGCAGTACTTC
CASSPNSYEQYF
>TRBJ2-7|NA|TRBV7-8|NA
TGTGCCAGCAGCCCCGCCGAGGACCTAAGAGGAGGGGGCGAGCAGTACTTC
CASSPAEDLRGGGEQYF
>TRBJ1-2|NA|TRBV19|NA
TGTGCCAGTAGTATTCAGGGGAGCTATGGCTACACCTTC
CASSIQGSYGYTF
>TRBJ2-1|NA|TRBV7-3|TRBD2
TGTGCCAGCAGCTTAAGTAGAGCGGGAGGGCATAATGAGCAGTTCTTC
CASSLSRAGGHNEQFF
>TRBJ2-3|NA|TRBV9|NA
TGTGCCAGCAGCACCGCGGGACAGTACACAGATACGCAGTATTTT
CASSTAGQYTDTQYF
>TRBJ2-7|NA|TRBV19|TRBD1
TGTGCCAGTAGTAACCCGGGACAGGTCAGCTCCTACGAGCAGTACTTC
CASSNPGQVSSYEQYF
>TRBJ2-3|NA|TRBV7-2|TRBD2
TGTGCCAGCAGCTTAATCGCAGCGGGAGGGCCCTATTATACGCAGTATTTT
CASSLIAAGGPYYTQYF
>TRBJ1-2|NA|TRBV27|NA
TGTGCCAGCAGTTTGGCAAGGGCCTCGGCGGGCTACACCTTC
CASSLARASAGYTF
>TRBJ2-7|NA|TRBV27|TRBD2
TGTGCCAGCGGGAATCTCGGGGGGGACGGCGAGCAGTACTTC
CASGNLGGDGEQYF
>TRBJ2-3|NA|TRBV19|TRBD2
TGTGCCAGTAGTATCACCGGGAGGGCGGGACTAGCGACCCGGCCAGATACGCAGTATTTT
CASSITGRAGLATRPDTQYF
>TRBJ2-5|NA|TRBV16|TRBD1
TGTGCCAGCAGCCTATGGGGGACAGGAGAGACCCAGTACTTC
CASSLWGTGETQYF
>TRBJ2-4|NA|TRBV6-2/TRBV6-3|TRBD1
TGTGCCAGCAGTTACTCGGACAGGGAAAACATTCAGTACTTC
CASSYSDRENIQYF
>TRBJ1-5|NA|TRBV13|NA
TGTGCCAGCAGCTTAGGCGGGTTTGGGGGGGATGTAGGTAATCAGCCCCAGCATTTT
CASSLGGFGGDVGNQPQHF
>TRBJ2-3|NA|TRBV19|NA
TGTGCCAGTAGTATCGGGGATAGCACAGATACGCAGTATTTT
CASSIGDSTDTQYF
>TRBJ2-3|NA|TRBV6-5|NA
TGTGCCAGCAGTTATGGGCAGGGCAACACAGATACGCAGTATTTT
CASSYGQGNTDTQYF
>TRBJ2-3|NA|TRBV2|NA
TGTGCCAGCAGTGAATTTTTGGGGGGGGCGCGCACAGATACGCAGTATTTT
CASSEFLGGARTDTQYF
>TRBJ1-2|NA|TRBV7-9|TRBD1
TGTGCCAGCAGCTTATATCTGACAGGGTACACCTTC
CASSLYLTGYTF
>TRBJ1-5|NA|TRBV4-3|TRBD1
TGCGCCAGCAGCCAAGTTACAGGGGTTTGGCAGCCCCAGCATTTT
CASSQVTGVWQPQHF
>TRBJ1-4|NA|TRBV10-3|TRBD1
TGTGCCATCAGTGAGTCGGGGACAGGAGGCGAAAAACTGTTTTTT
CAISESGTGGEKLFF
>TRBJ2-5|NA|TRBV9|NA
TGTGCCAGCAGCGTCCGCGGGGGCCGGGAGACCCAGTACTTC
CASSVRGGRETQYF
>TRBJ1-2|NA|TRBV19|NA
TGTGCCAGTTGTACCTCAGTTGGGCTTACGAACTATGGCTACACCTTC
CASCTSVGLTNYGYTF
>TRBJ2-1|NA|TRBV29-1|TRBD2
TGCAGCGCAGTAGCGGGAGGGGTAGCCAATGAGCAGTTCTTC
CSAVAGGVANEQFF